The 14 T cell receptor beta chains below all came from one sample that was sequenced in a study of T cells in localized non-small cell lung cancer. The method was immunoSEQ multiplex PCR; TCRdb's version includes in-frame clones alone and lacks a portion of them. The table lists some 34,000 clones, around 77% of them singletons, with around 15% in the top ten. The specimen comprised peripheral blood, sampled before any cancer treatment. The receptor source for this set is a male donor aged 60 or over with stage III squamous cell lung carcinoma.

This clone was detected a few times. The chain combines TRBV6-5 with TRBJ2-7; D ambiguous. There are 14 residues in the CDR3. Germline V lookup: CDR1 MNHEY, CDR2 SVGAGI. V was shortened by 7 bases and J by 1 base, with 14 bases between the two germline ends. CDR3 in DNA: TGTGCCAGCAAAGCCGGAATTGCATCCTACGAGCAGTACTTC. Residues: CASKAGIASYEQYF.

The chain carries TRBV19 and TRBJ2-2, with no clear D. CDR1 and CDR2 (germline): LNHDA, SQIVND (reference sequence). CDR3 size: 15 residues. Trimming took 7 bases from V and 8 from J, leaving 20 bases between them. DNA for the CDR3: TGTGCCAGTATTCGGGCGGTCCATTCCAAAGGGGAGCTGTTTTTT. It codes for CASIRAVHSKGELFF.

The chain couples TRBV19 to TRBJ2-3, with 7 positions matching TRBD1. The length of the CDR3 is 16 residues. In germline, CDR1 is LNHDA, CDR2 SQIVND (reference sequence). V lost 3 bases, J lost 3 bases, and 9 bases stayed unmatched. The CDR3, as DNA: TGTGCCAGTAGTATTGAAGGCAGGGGGTCTACAGATACGCAGTATTTT. Its translation: CASSIEGRGSTDTQYF.

V usage is TRBV6-6 and J usage is TRBJ1-5; maybe TRBD1 (5 bases). The CDR3 consists of 14 residues. CDR1 is MNHNY, CDR2 SVGAGI, per germline (reference sequence). V dropped 8 bases and J dropped 6 bases, with 17 bases sitting between them. The CDR3 coding sequence is TGTGCCAGCGGCCTAAGGGGTTCCGGTCAGCCCCAGCATTTT. The encoded protein is CASGLRGSGQPQHF.

This rearrangement joins TRBV5-1 to TRBJ2-7; no clear D. Trimming left V 2 bases short and J 5 bases short, with 14 bases between. CDR3 length: 14 residues. The V gene's germline CDR1 is SGHRS and CDR2 YFSETQ. The CDR3 region is CASSLAPSSDEQYF. Here the CDR3 DNA reads TGCGCCAGCAGCTTAGCGCCTTCTTCCGACGAGCAGTACTTC.

The chain couples TRBV29-1 to TRBJ2-3; the D is unclear. The CDR3 is 12 residues long. Germline V lookup: CDR1 SQVTM, CDR2 ANQGSEA. V gave up 4 bases and J gave up 6 bases, with 11 bases separating them. Here the CDR3 reads CSVAAPTDTQYF. CDR3 DNA: TGCAGCGTTGCCGCACCAACGGATACGCAGTATTTT.

The CDR3 spells CASSPDGVYGYTF. CDR3 nucleotides: TGTGCCAGCAGCCCCGACGGTGTCTATGGCTACACCTTC. The chain joins TRBV7-3 to TRBJ1-2; no clear D gene. The CDR3 spans 13 residues. Looked up from germline, CDR1 is SGHTA and CDR2 is FQGTGA. Trimming took off 5 bases at V and 4 bases at J, with 11 bases between the two ends. Based on the CDR3 plus reference TRBV7-3 and TRBJ1-2, the full variable domain is GAGVSQTPSNKVTEKGKYVELRCDPISGHTALYWYRQSLGQGPEFLIYFQGTGAADDSGLPNDRFFAVRPEGSVSTLKIQRTERGDSAVYLCASSPDGVYGYTFGSGTRLTVV.

This clone was seen a single time. This sequence joins TRBV9 and TRBJ2-6; D is ambiguous. Trimming removed 1 base from V and 4 bases from J, with 3 bases in between. The CDR3 covers 13 residues. Per germline, CDR1 SGDLS and CDR2 YYNGEE. The CDR3 spells CASSVSGANVLTF. DNA of the CDR3: TGTGCCAGCAGCGTAAGCGGGGCCAACGTCCTGACTTTC.

V gene TRBV5-4 combines with J gene TRBJ1-2, with D hard to call. V shed 7 bases and J shed 4 bases, with 20 bases lying between them. CDR1 and CDR2 from the germline V gene are SGHNT and YYREEE (reference sequence). CDR3 length: 15 residues. The CDR3 sequence: CASLFLPGKTYGYTF. For the CDR3, the DNA is TGTGCCAGCTTGTTTCTACCAGGAAAGACCTATGGCTACACCTTC.

This chain connects TRBV19 to TRBJ2-1; unclear D gene. The CDR3 totals 16 residues. CDR1 and CDR2 (germline): LNHDA, SQIVND (reference sequence). The germline V and J ends were trimmed by 2 bases and 4 bases, with 15 bases remaining between them. The CDR3: CASSIYLSGLYNEQFF. CDR3 coding DNA: TGTGCCAGTAGTATATATCTAAGTGGTCTTTACAATGAGCAGTTCTTC.

The chain couples TRBV7-8 to TRBJ2-7; D is uncertain. Germline-derived CDR1 and CDR2 are SGHVS and FQNEAQ. CDR3 length: 15 amino acids. Deletions cut 7 bases from V and 2 bases from J, with 18 bases between. The CDR3 coding sequence is TGTGCCAGCAAATTTGGGCTTACCTCCCCCTACGAGCAGTACTTC. Amino acid sequence: CASKFGLTSPYEQYF.

This clone was detected only once. The rearrangement joins TRBV6-5 to TRBJ1-2; possible D gene TRBD1, 6 bases. Trimming removed 6 bases at V and 2 bases at J, with 10 bases between. This CDR3 contains 13 residues. Germline CDR1 MNHEY, CDR2 SVGAGI. The CDR3 sequence: CASSEGGNYGYTF. The CDR3 DNA is TGTGCCAGCAGCGAAGGGGGAAACTATGGCTACACCTTC.

The chain employs TRBV9 and TRBJ2-7; 10 bases fit TRBD2. The V gene's germline CDR1 is SGDLS and CDR2 YYNGEE. The CDR3 spans 14 residues. The ends lost 3 bases at V and 5 bases at J; junction bases unmatched: 5. CDR3 residues: CASSAGLALDEQYF. The CDR3 DNA follows: TGTGCCAGCAGCGCGGGACTAGCGCTGGACGAGCAGTACTTC.

This chain joins TRBV5-1 and TRBJ2-7; no clear D gene. Germline values: CDR1 SGHRS, CDR2 YFSETQ. Trimming removed 5 bases at V and 4 bases at J, with 16 bases between. The CDR3 totals 14 residues. The CDR3 protein is CASSGFDSLYEQYF. The CDR3 bases are TGCGCCAGCAGTGGATTCGACTCTCTATACGAGCAGTACTTC.